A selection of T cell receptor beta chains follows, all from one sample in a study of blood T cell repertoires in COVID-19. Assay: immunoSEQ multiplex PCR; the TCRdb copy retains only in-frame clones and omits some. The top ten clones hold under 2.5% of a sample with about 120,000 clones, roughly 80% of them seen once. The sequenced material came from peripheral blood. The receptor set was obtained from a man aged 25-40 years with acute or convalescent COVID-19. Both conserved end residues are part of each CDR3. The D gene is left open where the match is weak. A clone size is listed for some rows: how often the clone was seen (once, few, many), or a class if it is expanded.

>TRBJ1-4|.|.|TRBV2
CASSEGPGEGEKLFF
TGTGCCAGCAGTGAGGGGCCAGGGGAGGGAGAAAAACTGTTTTTT
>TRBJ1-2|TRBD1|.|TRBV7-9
CASSSGQGDYGYTF
TGTGCCAGCAGCTCCGGACAGGGGGACTATGGCTACACCTTC
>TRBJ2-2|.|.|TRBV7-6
CASSLAAGTGELFF
TGTGCCAGCAGCTTAGCAGCTGGCACCGGGGAGCTGTTTTTT
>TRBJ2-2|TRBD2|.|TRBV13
CASSSTSENTGELFF
TGTGCCAGCAGCTCGACTAGCGAGAACACCGGGGAGCTGTTTTTT
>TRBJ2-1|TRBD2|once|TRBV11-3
CASSPGTSGRSSYNEQFF
TGTGCCAGCAGCCCCGGGACTAGCGGGAGAAGCTCCTACAATGAGCAGTTCTTC
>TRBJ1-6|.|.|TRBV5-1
CASSTEAVGSPLHF
TGCGCCAGCAGCACGGAGGCAGTTGGATCACCCCTCCACTTT
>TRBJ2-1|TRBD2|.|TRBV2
CASSEEGGLDFNEQFF
TGTGCCAGCAGTGAAGAAGGTGGACTAGATTTCAATGAGCAGTTCTTC
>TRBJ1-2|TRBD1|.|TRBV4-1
CASSLSWTGGGYGYTF
TGCGCCAGCAGCCTATCGTGGACAGGGGGCGGCTATGGCTACACCTTC
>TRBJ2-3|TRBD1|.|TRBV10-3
CAISSPGQGGTDTQYF
TGTGCCATCAGTAGCCCGGGACAGGGGGGGACAGATACGCAGTATTTT
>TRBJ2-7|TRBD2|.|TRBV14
CASSHLWRGGLYEQYF
TGTGCCAGCAGCCATCTCTGGCGGGGGGGCCTCTACGAGCAGTACTTC
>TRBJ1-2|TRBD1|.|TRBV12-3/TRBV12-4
CASSLRTGDGYTF
TGTGCCAGCAGTTTAAGGACAGGGGATGGCTACACCTTC
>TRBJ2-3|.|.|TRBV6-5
CASTHRGGRFDTQYF
TGTGCCAGCACCCATAGGGGGGGGAGGTTCGATACGCAGTATTTT
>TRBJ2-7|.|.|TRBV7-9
CASSSKSIGGTYEQYF
TGTGCCAGCAGCTCTAAGAGTATAGGGGGTACCTACGAGCAGTACTTC
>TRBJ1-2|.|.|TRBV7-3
CASSSAPGQSYGYTF
TGTGCCAGCAGCTCCGCCCCGGGACAAAGCTATGGCTACACCTTC
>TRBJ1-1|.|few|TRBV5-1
CASTAGGPDTEAFF
TGCGCCAGCACGGCGGGGGGGCCGGACACTGAAGCTTTCTTT
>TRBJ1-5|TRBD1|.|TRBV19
CASSVQGAGGNQPQHF
TGTGCCAGTAGTGTACAGGGGGCTGGGGGCAATCAGCCCCAGCATTTT
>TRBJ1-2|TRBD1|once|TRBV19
CASSIGTVIFYGYTF
TGTGCCAGTAGTATCGGGACAGTGATTTTCTATGGCTACACCTTC
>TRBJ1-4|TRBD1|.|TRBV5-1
CASSTRGQDEKLFF
TGCGCCAGCAGCACGAGGGGGCAGGATGAAAAACTGTTTTTT
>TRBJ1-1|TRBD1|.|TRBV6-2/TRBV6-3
CASSYWDRNTEAFF
TGTGCCAGCAGTTACTGGGACAGGAACACTGAAGCTTTCTTT
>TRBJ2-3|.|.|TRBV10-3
CAIYAGTSTDTQYF
TGTGCCATCTACGCGGGAACTAGCACAGATACGCAGTATTTT
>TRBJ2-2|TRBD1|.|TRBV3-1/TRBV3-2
CASSWTGAPGELFF
TGTGCCAGCAGTTGGACAGGGGCCCCCGGGGAGCTGTTTTTT
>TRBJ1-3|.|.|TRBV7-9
CASSYNTSPRFRGNTIYF
TGTGCCAGCAGCTACAACACGAGCCCGCGGTTTCGTGGAAACACCATATATTTT
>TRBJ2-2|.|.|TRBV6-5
CASRTTGGTGELFF
TGTGCCAGCAGGACTACCGGGGGAACCGGGGAGCTGTTTTTT
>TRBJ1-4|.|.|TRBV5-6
CASSWGGEKLFF
TGTGCCAGCAGCTGGGGGGGAGAAAAACTGTTTTTT
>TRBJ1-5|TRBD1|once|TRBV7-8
CASSSYGTGGSQPQHF
TGTGCCAGCAGTTCTTACGGAACAGGGGGCTCTCAGCCCCAGCATTTT
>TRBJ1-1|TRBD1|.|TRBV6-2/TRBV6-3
CASSPTGWTEAFF
TGTGCCAGCAGTCCGACAGGGTGGACTGAAGCTTTCTTT
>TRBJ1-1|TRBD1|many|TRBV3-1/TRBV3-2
CASSQPTGGAFF
TGTGCCAGCAGCCAACCGACAGGGGGAGCTTTCTTT
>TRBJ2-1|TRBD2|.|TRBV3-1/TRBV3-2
CASSLRGGYEQFF
TGTGCCAGCAGCCTCCGCGGGGGATATGAGCAGTTCTTC
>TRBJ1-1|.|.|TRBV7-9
CASSWGGTEAFF
TGTGCCAGCAGCTGGGGGGGCACTGAAGCTTTCTTT
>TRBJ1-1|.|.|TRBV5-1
CASSGTGNTGTEAFF
TGCGCCAGCAGCGGAACAGGGAATACAGGGACTGAAGCTTTCTTT
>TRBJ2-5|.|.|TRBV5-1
CASSFYDRKQETQYF
TGCGCCAGCAGCTTTTACGATCGTAAACAGGAGACCCAGTACTTC
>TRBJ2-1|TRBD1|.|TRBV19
CASSIGTGGYNEQFF
TGTGCCAGTAGTATCGGGACAGGGGGGTACAATGAGCAGTTCTTC
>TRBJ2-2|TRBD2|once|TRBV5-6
CASKRLAGAGELFF
TGTGCCAGCAAAAGACTAGCGGGCGCCGGGGAGCTGTTTTTT